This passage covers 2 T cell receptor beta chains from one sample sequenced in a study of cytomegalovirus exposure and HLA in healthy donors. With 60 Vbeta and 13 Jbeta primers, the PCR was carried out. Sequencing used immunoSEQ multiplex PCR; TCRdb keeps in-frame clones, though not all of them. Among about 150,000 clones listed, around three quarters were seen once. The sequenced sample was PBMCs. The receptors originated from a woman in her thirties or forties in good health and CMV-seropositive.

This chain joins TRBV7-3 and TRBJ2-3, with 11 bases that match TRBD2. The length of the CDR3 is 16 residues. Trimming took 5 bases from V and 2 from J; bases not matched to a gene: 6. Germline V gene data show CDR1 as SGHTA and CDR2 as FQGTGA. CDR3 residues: CASSVSGGAPTDTQYF. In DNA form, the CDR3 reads TGTGCCAGCAGCGTTAGCGGGGGGGCCCCCACAGATACGCAGTATTTT.

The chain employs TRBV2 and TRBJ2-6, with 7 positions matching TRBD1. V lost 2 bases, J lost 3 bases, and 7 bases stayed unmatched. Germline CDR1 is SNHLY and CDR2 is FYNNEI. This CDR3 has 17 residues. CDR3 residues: CASSESRGGGGANVLTF. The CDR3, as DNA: TGTGCCAGCAGTGAATCGAGAGGGGGCGGTGGGGCCAACGTCCTGACTTTC.